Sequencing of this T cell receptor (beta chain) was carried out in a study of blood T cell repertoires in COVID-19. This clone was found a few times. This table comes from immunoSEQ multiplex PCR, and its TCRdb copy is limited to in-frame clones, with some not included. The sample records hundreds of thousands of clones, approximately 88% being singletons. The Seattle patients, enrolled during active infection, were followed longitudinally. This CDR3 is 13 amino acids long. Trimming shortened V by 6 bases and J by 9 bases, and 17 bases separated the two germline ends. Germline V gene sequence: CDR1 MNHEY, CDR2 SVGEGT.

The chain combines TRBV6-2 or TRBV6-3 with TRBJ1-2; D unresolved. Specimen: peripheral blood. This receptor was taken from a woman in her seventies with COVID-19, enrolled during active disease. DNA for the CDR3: TGTGCCAGCAGCCCCGCGGTTCCCTTGAGCTACACCTTC. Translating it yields CASSPAVPLSYTF.